This T cell receptor (beta chain) was sequenced during a study of cytomegalovirus exposure and HLA in healthy donors. The CDR3 length is 15 residues. Germline-derived CDR1 and CDR2 are SGHRS and YFSETQ. The germline V and J ends were trimmed by 3 bases and 0 bases, with 12 bases remaining between them. Researchers ran the PCR with 60 Vbeta and 13 Jbeta primers. Produced via immunoSEQ multiplex PCR; TCRdb's table is partial and in-frame only. The sample carries about 87,000 clones, less than 80% recorded once. The TCR was taken from a man aged 30 to 39 in good health and CMV-seropositive. The sample comprised PBMCs. This chain joins TRBV5-1 and TRBJ2-5, with D unclear. The CDR3: CASSYSLSYQETQYF. The CDR3 nucleotides read TGCGCCAGCAGCTACAGCCTCTCGTACCAAGAGACCCAGTACTTC.